Listed below are T cell receptor beta chains from one sample, sequenced in a study of cytomegalovirus exposure and HLA in healthy donors. TCRdb's copy holds only in-frame clones and misses some; the assay was immunoSEQ multiplex PCR. The sample holds 200,000 to 250,000 clones, around 89% seen once. Sequencing input: PBMCs. The receptors here all came from a woman aged 18 to 35 in good health and CMV-seronegative. Each CDR3 is given with its conserved first and last residue. The D gene is left open where the match is weak. The size of a clone is reported for some rows only, either as once, few or many, or as a class for expanded clones.

v_call	clone_size	j_call	d_call	cdr3_aa	cdr3_nt
TRBV5-1	NA	TRBJ1-1	NA	CASSRGGDNTEAFF	TGCGCCAGCAGCCGAGGGGGGGATAACACTGAAGCTTTCTTT
TRBV18	once	TRBJ2-7	NA	CASSPRGSGYEQYF	TGTGCCAGCTCACCACGCGGTAGCGGTTACGAGCAGTACTTC
TRBV5-1	once	TRBJ2-7	NA	CASSLVPDSYEQYF	TGCGCCAGCAGCTTGGTTCCAGACTCCTACGAGCAGTACTTC
TRBV4-1	NA	TRBJ1-5	TRBD1	CASSQVGQGAGSNQPQHF	TGCGCCAGCAGCCAAGTGGGACAGGGAGCAGGTAGCAATCAGCCCCAGCATTTT
TRBV6-6	NA	TRBJ1-2	TRBD1	CASSLAGGTGNYGYTF	TGTGCCAGCAGTTTAGCCGGCGGGACAGGAAACTATGGCTACACCTTC
TRBV13	NA	TRBJ2-5	TRBD1	CASRRTGGEETQYF	TGTGCCAGCAGGAGAACAGGGGGAGAAGAGACCCAGTACTTC
TRBV5-6	NA	TRBJ2-7	TRBD1	CASSPLPGQGVEQYF	TGTGCCAGCAGCCCTCTCCCGGGACAGGGAGTCGAGCAGTACTTC
TRBV5-5	few	TRBJ2-1	TRBD1	CASSSRQGAWNEQFF	TGTGCCAGCAGCTCTCGACAGGGGGCGTGGAATGAGCAGTTCTTC
TRBV4-1	NA	TRBJ1-1	NA	CASSRTVNTEAFF	TGCGCCAGCAGCCGGACAGTGAACACTGAAGCTTTCTTT
TRBV5-1	once	TRBJ2-1	NA	CASSLDLLQVGSEQFF	TGCGCCAGCAGCTTGGATTTGCTCCAAGTTGGGAGTGAGCAGTTCTTC
TRBV7-9	NA	TRBJ2-1	NA	CASSLQGGAYNEQFF	TGTGCCAGCAGCTTACAAGGAGGAGCTTACAATGAGCAGTTCTTC
TRBV5-1	NA	TRBJ2-5	NA	CASSLGPVETQYF	TGCGCCAGCAGCTTGGGGCCAGTAGAGACCCAGTACTTC
TRBV18	few	TRBJ1-3	NA	CASSPSRGPRSGNTIYF	TGTGCCAGCTCACCATCGCGCGGGCCGCGCTCTGGAAACACCATATATTTT
TRBV11-1	NA	TRBJ1-1	TRBD1	CASSLQGAQTEAFF	TGTGCCAGCAGCTTACAGGGGGCGCAAACTGAAGCTTTCTTT
TRBV4-1	NA	TRBJ1-1	NA	CASSQEPSGGVYTEAFF	TGCGCCAGCAGCCAAGAGCCATCGGGGGGGGTGTACACTGAAGCTTTCTTT
TRBV19	NA	TRBJ2-3	TRBD2	CASRTHSGGTDTQYF	TGTGCCAGTAGAACCCATAGCGGGGGCACAGATACGCAGTATTTT
TRBV7-2	NA	TRBJ2-7	TRBD1	CASSTWGVRDRGYEQYF	TGTGCCAGCAGCACCTGGGGAGTCCGGGACAGGGGCTACGAGCAGTACTTC
TRBV5-1	few	TRBJ2-5	TRBD2	CASRTSGGLPQETQYF	TGCGCCAGCAGGACTAGCGGGGGGCTCCCCCAAGAGACCCAGTACTTC
TRBV10-3	NA	TRBJ2-7	NA	CAISDTDYEQYF	TGTGCCATCAGTGACACTGACTACGAGCAGTACTTC
TRBV6-1	NA	TRBJ2-7	TRBD2	CASHSGRAEQYF	TGTGCCAGTCATAGTGGGAGGGCTGAGCAGTACTTC
TRBV27	NA	TRBJ2-1	TRBD1	CASTNLPGQGYNEQFF	TGTGCCAGCACCAATCTCCCGGGACAGGGATACAATGAGCAGTTCTTC
TRBV27	few	TRBJ2-3	TRBD2	CASCTSVGTSTDTQYF	TGTGCCAGCTGTACTAGCGTTGGTACTAGCACAGATACGCAGTATTTT
TRBV5-5	NA	TRBJ1-5	NA	CASSFLYGNQPQHF	TGTGCCAGCAGCTTTCTATATGGCAATCAGCCCCAGCATTTT
TRBV5-1	NA	TRBJ2-5	TRBD1	CASGEGAASETQYF	TGCGCCAGCGGAGAGGGGGCAGCATCAGAGACCCAGTACTTC
TRBV7-2	NA	TRBJ1-5	TRBD1	CASSVRQGDQPQHF	TGTGCCAGCAGCGTCAGACAGGGGGATCAGCCCCAGCATTTT
TRBV7-2	NA	TRBJ2-1	TRBD1	CASSLTGTAYNEQFF	TGTGCCAGCAGCTTGACCGGGACAGCGTACAATGAGCAGTTCTTC
TRBV7-9	NA	TRBJ1-2	NA	CASRRGTTYGYTF	TGTGCCAGCAGACGAGGGACAACGTATGGCTACACCTTC
TRBV30	NA	TRBJ2-7	TRBD2	CAWTSGRAQQYF	TGTGCCTGGACTAGCGGGAGGGCCCAGCAGTACTTC
TRBV15	NA	TRBJ1-4	NA	CATRESMDEKLFF	TGTGCCACCAGGGAGAGTATGGATGAAAAACTGTTTTTT
TRBV6-5	NA	TRBJ2-1	NA	CASSYDLNPYNEQFF	TGTGCCAGCAGTTACGATCTAAATCCCTACAATGAGCAGTTCTTC
TRBV2	NA	TRBJ2-1	TRBD2	CASSPPSGSLNEQFF	TGTGCCAGCAGTCCCCCTAGCGGGAGTTTAAATGAGCAGTTCTTC
TRBV4-3	NA	TRBJ2-3	TRBD1	CASSPGTGTTDTQYF	TGCGCCAGCAGCCCCGGGACAGGGACCACAGATACGCAGTATTTT
TRBV4-3	NA	TRBJ2-1	TRBD2	CASSQGVGGSGNEQFF	TGCGCCAGCAGCCAAGGGGTGGGCGGGAGCGGCAATGAGCAGTTCTTC
TRBV4-3	NA	TRBJ1-2	NA	CASSQNPGGAGYGYTF	TGCGCCAGCAGCCAAAACCCGGGGGGGGCCGGCTATGGCTACACCTTC
TRBV6-5	NA	TRBJ2-7	TRBD1	CASSSPDRGSYEQYF	TGTGCCAGCAGTTCCCCCGACAGGGGCTCCTACGAGCAGTACTTC
TRBV7-2	NA	TRBJ2-1	TRBD2	CASSLDLAGDNEQFF	TGTGCCAGCAGCTTAGATTTAGCGGGGGACAATGAGCAGTTCTTC
TRBV7-8	NA	TRBJ2-2	NA	CASSLDRTVYTGELFF	TGTGCCAGCAGCTTAGATAGGACAGTCTACACCGGGGAGCTGTTTTTT
TRBV9	once	TRBJ2-7	TRBD2	CASSAGTSGINEQYF	TGTGCCAGCAGCGCCGGGACTAGCGGGATTAACGAGCAGTACTTC
TRBV4-3	NA	TRBJ1-1	NA	CASSQDVKGSKAFF	TGCGCCAGCAGCCAAGATGTTAAGGGGTCGAAAGCTTTCTTT
TRBV6-6	NA	TRBJ1-2	NA	CASRVSGAGGSRGYTF	TGTGCCAGCAGGGTTTCTGGGGCAGGTGGTTCCAGGGGCTACACCTTC
TRBV18	NA	TRBJ1-1	NA	CASSQGGATEAFF	TGTGCCAGCTCACAAGGAGGGGCCACTGAAGCTTTCTTT
TRBV7-6	NA	TRBJ2-2	TRBD1	CASSPGQGARTGELFF	TGTGCCAGCAGCCCAGGACAGGGGGCTCGAACCGGGGAGCTGTTTTTT
TRBV7-2	NA	TRBJ2-7	TRBD1	CASSRDREIDEQYF	TGTGCCAGCAGCCGGGACAGGGAAATTGACGAGCAGTACTTC
TRBV5-1	NA	TRBJ2-7	NA	CASRRAYEQYF	TGCGCCAGCCGCAGGGCGTACGAGCAGTACTTC
TRBV19	NA	TRBJ1-1	NA	CASTSISRVTEAFF	TGTGCCAGTACCTCTATCTCCAGGGTCACTGAAGCTTTCTTT
TRBV6-5	NA	TRBJ1-2	NA	CASIGREANYGYTF	TGTGCCAGCATCGGCAGGGAGGCGAACTATGGCTACACCTTC
TRBV29-1	NA	TRBJ2-7	NA	CSVLTPESYEQYF	TGCAGCGTTCTTACCCCCGAGTCCTACGAGCAGTACTTC